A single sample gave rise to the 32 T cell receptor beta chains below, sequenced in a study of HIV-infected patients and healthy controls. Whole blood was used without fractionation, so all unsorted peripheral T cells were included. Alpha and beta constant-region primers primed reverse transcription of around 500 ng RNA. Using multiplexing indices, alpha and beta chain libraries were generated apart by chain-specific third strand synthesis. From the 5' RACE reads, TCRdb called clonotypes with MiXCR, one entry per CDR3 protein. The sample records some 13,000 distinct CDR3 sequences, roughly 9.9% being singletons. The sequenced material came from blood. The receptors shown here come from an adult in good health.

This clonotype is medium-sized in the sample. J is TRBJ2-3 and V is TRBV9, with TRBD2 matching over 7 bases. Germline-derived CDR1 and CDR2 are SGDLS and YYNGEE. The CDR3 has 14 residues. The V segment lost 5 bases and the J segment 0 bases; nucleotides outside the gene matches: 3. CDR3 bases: TGTGCCAGCAGTGATAGCGGGAGCACAGATACGCAGTATTTT. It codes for CASSDSGSTDTQYF.

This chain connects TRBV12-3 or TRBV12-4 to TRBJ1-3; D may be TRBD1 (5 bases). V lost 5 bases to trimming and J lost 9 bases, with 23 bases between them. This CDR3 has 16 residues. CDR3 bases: TGTGCCAGCAGTGAGGGCCTTGGGGGGGTCCTCGGCACCATATATTTT. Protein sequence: CASSEGLGGVLGTIYF.

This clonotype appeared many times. For the CDR3, the DNA is TGTGCCAGCAGCTTAGGGGGTCTAACTGAAGCTTTCTTT. Translation gives CASSLGGLTEAFF. V is TRBV7-9 and J is TRBJ1-1; D gene ambiguous. The CDR3 runs 13 residues. CDR1 and CDR2 from the germline V gene are SEHNR and FQNEAQ (reference sequence). V was clipped by 1 base and J by 5 bases, with 8 bases between them.

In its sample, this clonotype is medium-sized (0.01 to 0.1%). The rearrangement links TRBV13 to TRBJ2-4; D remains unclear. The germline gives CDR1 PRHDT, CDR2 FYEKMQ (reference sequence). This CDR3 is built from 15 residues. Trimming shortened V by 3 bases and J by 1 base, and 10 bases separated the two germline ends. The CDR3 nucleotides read TGTGCCAGCAGCTTTAGTTCCGCGGCCAAAAACATTCAGTACTTC. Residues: CASSFSSAAKNIQYF.

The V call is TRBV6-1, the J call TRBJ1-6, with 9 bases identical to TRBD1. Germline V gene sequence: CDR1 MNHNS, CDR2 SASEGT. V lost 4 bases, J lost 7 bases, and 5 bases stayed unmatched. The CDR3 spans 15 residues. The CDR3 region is CASSGTGTGNSPLHF. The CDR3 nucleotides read TGTGCCAGCAGTGGAACCGGGACAGGGAATTCACCCCTCCACTTT.

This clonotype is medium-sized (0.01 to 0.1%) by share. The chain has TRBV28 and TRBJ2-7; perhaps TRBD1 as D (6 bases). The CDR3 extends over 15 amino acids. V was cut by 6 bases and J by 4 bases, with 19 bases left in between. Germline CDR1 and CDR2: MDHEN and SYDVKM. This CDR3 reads CASRRGAGQLYEQYF. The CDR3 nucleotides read TGTGCCAGCAGACGGGGCGCTGGACAGTTGTACGAGCAGTACTTC.

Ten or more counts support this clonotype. DNA of the CDR3: TGTGCCAGCTCTCCTAGCTCCTACGAGCAGTACTTC. Amino acid sequence: CASSPSSYEQYF. This rearrangement joins TRBV18 to TRBJ2-7, with D unclear. The germline gives CDR1 KGHSH, CDR2 LQKENI. The CDR3 has 12 residues. The V end lost 6 bases, the J end lost 0 bases, and 6 bases lay between the germline ends.

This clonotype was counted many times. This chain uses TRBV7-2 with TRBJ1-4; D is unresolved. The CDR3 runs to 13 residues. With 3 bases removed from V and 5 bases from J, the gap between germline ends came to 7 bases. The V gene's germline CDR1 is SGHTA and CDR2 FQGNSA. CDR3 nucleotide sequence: TGTGCCAGCAGCTTGGACCTGAATGAAAAACTGTTTTTT. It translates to CASSLDLNEKLFF. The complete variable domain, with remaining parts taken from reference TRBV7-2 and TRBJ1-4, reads GAGVSQSPSNKVTEKGKDVELRCDPISGHTALYWYRQSLGQGLEFLIYFQGNSAPDKSGLPSDRFSAERTGGSVSTLTIQRTQQEDSAVYLCASSLDLNEKLFFGSGTQLSVL.

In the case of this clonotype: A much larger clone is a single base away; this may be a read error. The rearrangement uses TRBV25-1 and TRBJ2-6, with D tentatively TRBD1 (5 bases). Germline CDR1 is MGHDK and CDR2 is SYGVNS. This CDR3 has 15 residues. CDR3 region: CASSEFSSGANLLTF. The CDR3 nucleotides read TGTGCCAGCAGTGAATTTAGTTCTGGGGCCAACCTCCTGACTTTC.

The CDR3 coding sequence is TGCAGTGCGGCTGGGCTAGCGGGAAACACCGGGGAGCTGTTTTTT. It yields the protein CSAAGLAGNTGELFF. The J gene is TRBJ2-2, the V gene TRBV20-1, with 9 bases identical to TRBD2. With V trimmed by 6 bases and J by 2 bases, 7 bases remained unmatched. The CDR3 has 15 amino acids. Germline-derived CDR1 and CDR2 are DFQATT and SNEGSKA (reference sequence).

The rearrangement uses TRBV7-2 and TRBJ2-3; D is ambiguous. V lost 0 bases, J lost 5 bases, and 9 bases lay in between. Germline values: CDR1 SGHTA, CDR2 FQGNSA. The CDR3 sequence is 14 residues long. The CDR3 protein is CASSLASGGDTQYF. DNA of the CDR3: TGTGCCAGCAGCTTAGCGTCGGGTGGAGATACGCAGTATTTT.

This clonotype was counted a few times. CDR3 protein: CASSMGSPEAFF. In DNA, the CDR3 is TGTGCCAGTAGTATGGGCAGCCCTGAAGCTTTCTTT. The V call is TRBV19, the J call TRBJ1-1; D gene uncertain. The CDR3 has 12 amino acids. Germline V gene lookup returns CDR1 LNHDA and CDR2 SQIVND (reference sequence). Deletions cut 3 bases from V and 6 bases from J, with 8 bases between. Full variable domain (missing parts from reference TRBV19 and TRBJ1-1): DGGITQSPKYLFRKEGQNVTLSCEQNLNHDAMYWYRQDPGQGLRLIYYSQIVNDFQKGDIAEGYSVSREKKESFPLTVTSAQKNPTAFYLCASSMGSPEAFFGQGTRLTVV.

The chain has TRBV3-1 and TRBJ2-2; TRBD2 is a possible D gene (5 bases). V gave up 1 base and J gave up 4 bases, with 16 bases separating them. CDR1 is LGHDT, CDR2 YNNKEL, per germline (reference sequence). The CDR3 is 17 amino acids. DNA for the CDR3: TGTGCCAGCAGCCAAGGCTTCAGTCGAGGGTCCACCGGGGAGCTGTTTTTT. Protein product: CASSQGFSRGSTGELFF.

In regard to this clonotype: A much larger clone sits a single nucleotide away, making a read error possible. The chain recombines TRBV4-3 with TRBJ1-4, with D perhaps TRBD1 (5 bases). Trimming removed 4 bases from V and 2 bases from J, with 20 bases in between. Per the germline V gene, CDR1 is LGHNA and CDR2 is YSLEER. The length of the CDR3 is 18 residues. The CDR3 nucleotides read TGCGCCAGCAGCCGCTCGGAGAGGGGCGGCAGCACTAATGAAAAACTGTTTTTT. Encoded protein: CASSRSERGGSTNEKLFF.

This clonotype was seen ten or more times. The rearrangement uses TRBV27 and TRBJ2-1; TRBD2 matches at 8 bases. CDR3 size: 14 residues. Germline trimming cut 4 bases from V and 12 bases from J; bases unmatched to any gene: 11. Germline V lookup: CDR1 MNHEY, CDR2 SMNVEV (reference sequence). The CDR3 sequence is CASSSGSGRARQFF. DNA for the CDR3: TGTGCCAGCAGTTCGGGCTCCGGGAGGGCCAGGCAGTTCTTC.

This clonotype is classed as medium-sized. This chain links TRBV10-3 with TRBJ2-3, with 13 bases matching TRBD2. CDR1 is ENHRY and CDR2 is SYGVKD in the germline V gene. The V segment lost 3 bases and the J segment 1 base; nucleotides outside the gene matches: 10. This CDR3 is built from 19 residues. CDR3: CAISDGVGTSGIRTDTQYF. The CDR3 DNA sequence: TGTGCCATCAGTGATGGTGTTGGGACTAGCGGGATCCGCACAGATACGCAGTATTTT.

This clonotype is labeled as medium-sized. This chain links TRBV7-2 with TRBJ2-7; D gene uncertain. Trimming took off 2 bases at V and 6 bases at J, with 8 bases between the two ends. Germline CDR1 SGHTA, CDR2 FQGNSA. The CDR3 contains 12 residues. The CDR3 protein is CASSLNGVEQYF. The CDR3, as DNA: TGTGCCAGCAGCTTAAACGGCGTCGAGCAGTACTTC.

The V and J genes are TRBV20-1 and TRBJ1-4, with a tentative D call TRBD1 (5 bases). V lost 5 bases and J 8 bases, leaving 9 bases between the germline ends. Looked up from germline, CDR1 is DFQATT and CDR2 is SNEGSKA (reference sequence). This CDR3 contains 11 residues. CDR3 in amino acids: CSAADREKLFF. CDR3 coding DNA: TGCAGTGCTGCCGACAGAGAAAAACTGTTTTTT.

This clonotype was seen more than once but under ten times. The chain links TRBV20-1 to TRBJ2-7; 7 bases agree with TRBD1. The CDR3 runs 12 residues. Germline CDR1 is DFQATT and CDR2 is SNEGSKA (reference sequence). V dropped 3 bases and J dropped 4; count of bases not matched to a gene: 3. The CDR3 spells CSASGDRYEQYF. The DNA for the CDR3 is TGCAGTGCTAGTGGGGACAGATACGAGCAGTACTTC.

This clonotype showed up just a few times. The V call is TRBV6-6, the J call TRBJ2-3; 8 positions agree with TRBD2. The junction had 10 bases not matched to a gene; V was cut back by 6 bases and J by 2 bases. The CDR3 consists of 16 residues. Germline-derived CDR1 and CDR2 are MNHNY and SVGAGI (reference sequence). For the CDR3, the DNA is TGTGCCAGCAGCTCGAAGGGGCGGGGGGACACAGATACGCAGTATTTT. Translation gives CASSSKGRGDTDTQYF.

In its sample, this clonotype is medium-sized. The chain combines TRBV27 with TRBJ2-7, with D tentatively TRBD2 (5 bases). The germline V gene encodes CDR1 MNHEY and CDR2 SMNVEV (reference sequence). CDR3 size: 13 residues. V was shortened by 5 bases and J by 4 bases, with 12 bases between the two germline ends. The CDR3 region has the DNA TGTGCCAGCAGTGCTGAGAGAGGGTACGAGCAGTACTTC. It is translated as CASSAERGYEQYF.

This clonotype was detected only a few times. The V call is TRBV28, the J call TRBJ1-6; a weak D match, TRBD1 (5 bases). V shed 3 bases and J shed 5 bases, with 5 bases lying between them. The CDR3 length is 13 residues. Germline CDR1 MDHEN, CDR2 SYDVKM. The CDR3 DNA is TGTGCCAGCAGTTTGACAGATAATTCACCCCTCCACTTT. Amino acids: CASSLTDNSPLHF.

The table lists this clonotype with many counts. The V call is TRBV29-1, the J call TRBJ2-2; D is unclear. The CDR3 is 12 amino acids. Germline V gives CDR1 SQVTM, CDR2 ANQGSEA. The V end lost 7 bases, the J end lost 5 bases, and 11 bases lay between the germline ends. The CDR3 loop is CSAVGNTGELFF. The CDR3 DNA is TGCAGCGCCGTAGGGAATACCGGGGAGCTGTTTTTT.

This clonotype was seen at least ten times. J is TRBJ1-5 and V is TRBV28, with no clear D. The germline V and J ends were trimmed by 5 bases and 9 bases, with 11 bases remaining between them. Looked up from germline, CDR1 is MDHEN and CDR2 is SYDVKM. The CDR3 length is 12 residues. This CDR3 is CASSLLRGPQHF. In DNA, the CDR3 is TGTGCCAGCAGTCTACTTCGTGGGCCCCAGCATTTT. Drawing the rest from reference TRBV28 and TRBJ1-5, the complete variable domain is DVKVTQSSRYLVKRTGEKVFLECVQDMDHENMFWYRQDPGLGLRLIYFSYDVKMKEKGDIPEGYSVSREKKERFSLILESASTNQTSMYLCASSLLRGPQHFGDGTRLSIL.

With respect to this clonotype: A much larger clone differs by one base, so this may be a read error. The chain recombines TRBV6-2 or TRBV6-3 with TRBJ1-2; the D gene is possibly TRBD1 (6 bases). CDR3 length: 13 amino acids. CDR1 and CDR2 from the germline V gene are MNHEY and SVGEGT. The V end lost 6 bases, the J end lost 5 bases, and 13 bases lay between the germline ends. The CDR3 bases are TGTGCCAGCAGGTCAACAGGGAAATATGGCTACACCTTC. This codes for CASRSTGKYGYTF.

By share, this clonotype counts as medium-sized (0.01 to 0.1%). In nucleotides, the CDR3 is TGCAGTGCTAGAGTAAGCGTTTCGACAGATACGCAGTATTTT. Residues: CSARVSVSTDTQYF. The V call is TRBV20-1, the J call TRBJ2-3; no definite D call. The ends were cut back, 1 base at V and 3 bases at J, with 11 bases in the middle. Germline V CDR1 and CDR2: DFQATT, SNEGSKA (reference sequence). This CDR3 has 14 residues.

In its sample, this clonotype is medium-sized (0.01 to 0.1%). CDR3 coding DNA: TGTGCCAGCACCAGACAGGGGGATCAGCCCCAGCATTTT. Its protein is CASTRQGDQPQHF. The V gene is TRBV6-2 or TRBV6-3, the J gene TRBJ1-5, with 9 nucleotides matching TRBD1. Germline V gene data show CDR1 as MNHEY and CDR2 as SVGEGT. J was trimmed by 5 bases and V by 7 bases; bases with no gene match: 3. The CDR3 length is 13 residues.

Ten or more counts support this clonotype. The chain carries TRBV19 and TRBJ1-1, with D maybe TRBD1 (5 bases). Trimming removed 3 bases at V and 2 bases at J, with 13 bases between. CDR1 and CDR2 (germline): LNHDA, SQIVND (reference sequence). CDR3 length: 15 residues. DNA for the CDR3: TGTGCCAGTAGTATCATCCGGGGCCTTAACACTGAAGCTTTCTTT. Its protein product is CASSIIRGLNTEAFF.

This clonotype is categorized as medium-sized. The CDR3: CASRSDLQVAEAFF. The CDR3 nucleotides read TGTGCCAGCAGATCCGACCTCCAAGTCGCTGAAGCTTTCTTT. The chain recombines TRBV5-5 with TRBJ1-1; no firm D call. CDR1 SGHKS and CDR2 YYEKEE come from the germline V gene (reference sequence). The V and J ends lost 5 bases and 6 bases respectively, with 17 bases between them. The CDR3 has 14 residues.

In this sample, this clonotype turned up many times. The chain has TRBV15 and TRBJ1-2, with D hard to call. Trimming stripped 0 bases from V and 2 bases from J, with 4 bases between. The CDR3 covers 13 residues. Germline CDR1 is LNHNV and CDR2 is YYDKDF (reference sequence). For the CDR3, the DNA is TGTGCCACCAGCAGAGACAGGAACTATGGCTACACCTTC. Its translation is CATSRDRNYGYTF.

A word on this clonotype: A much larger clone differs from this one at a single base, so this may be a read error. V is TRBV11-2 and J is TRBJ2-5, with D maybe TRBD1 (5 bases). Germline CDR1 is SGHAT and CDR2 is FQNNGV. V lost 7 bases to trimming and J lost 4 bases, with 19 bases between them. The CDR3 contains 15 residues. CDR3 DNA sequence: TGTGCCAGCATCTCAAGATCCAGGGTGGCAGAGACCCAGTACTTC. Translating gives CASISRSRVAETQYF.

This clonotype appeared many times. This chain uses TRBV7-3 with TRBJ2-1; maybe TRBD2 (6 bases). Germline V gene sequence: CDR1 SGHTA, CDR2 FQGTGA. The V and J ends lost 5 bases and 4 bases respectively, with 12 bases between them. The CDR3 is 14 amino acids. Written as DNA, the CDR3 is TGTGCCAGCAGCGCCGGGGGACTTTACAATGAGCAGTTCTTC. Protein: CASSAGGLYNEQFF.